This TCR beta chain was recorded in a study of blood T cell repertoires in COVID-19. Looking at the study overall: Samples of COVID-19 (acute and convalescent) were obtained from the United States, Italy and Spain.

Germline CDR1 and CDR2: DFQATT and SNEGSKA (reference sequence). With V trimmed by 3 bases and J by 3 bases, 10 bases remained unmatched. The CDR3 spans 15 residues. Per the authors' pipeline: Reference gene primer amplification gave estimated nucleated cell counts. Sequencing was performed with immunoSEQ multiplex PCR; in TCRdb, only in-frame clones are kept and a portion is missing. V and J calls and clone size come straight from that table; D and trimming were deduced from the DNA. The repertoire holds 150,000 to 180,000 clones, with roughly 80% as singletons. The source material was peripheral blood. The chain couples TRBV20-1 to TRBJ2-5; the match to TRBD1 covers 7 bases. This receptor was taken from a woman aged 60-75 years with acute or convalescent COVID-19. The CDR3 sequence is CSASAPGTEKETQYF. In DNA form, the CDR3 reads TGCAGTGCTAGTGCCCCCGGGACAGAGAAAGAGACCCAGTACTTC.